A single sample gave rise to the 25 T cell receptor beta chains below, sequenced in a study of CD8 T cells in Susac syndrome (dated by TCRdb to the late 2010s). Library preparation was by the immunoSEQ multiplex PCR assay. RNA was extracted using the RNeasy kit, and roughly 0.5 to 1 microgram was reverse transcribed with random hexamers. Clones were called with MiXCR by TCRdb after fastp trimmed the public reads at Q25, and only in-frame beta chains were retained. Entries that share a CDR3 protein sequence are merged under the most common genes and DNA. The sample contains 100,000 to 110,000 distinct CDR3 sequences, 95% of them found a single time. Jointly, the top ten make up less than 0.35% of the sample. The specimen was CD8+ T cells from PBMCs. The receptors come from a human donor with Susac syndrome.

The chain combines TRBV20-1 with TRBJ2-7; maybe TRBD2 (5 bases). The CDR3 has 12 residues. Germline CDR1 is DFQATT and CDR2 is SNEGSKA (reference sequence). V was trimmed by 3 bases and J by 2 bases, leaving 8 bases between them. CDR3 DNA: TGCAGTGCTAGGGACTCCACCTACGAGCAGTACTTC. It yields the protein CSARDSTYEQYF.

The rearrangement uses TRBV3-1 and TRBJ2-1; possibly TRBD2 for D (6 bases). The CDR3 sequence is 15 residues long. The V end lost 0 bases, the J end lost 14 bases, and 20 bases lay between the germline ends. Germline CDR1 is LGHDT and CDR2 is YNNKEL (reference sequence). CDR3 loop: CASSQDLSGLLGEFF. DNA of the CDR3: TGTGCCAGCAGCCAAGATCTGTCGGGACTCCTCGGGGAGTTCTTC.

This chain's CDR3 is CASSSDTAYEQYF. As DNA, the CDR3 is TGTGCCAGCAGCTCAGACACTGCCTACGAGCAGTACTTC. The gene calls are TRBV16 and TRBJ2-7; D is unresolved. V lost 5 bases to trimming and J lost 2 bases, with 10 bases between them. Germline CDR1 KGHSY, CDR2 FQNENV. The CDR3 covers 13 residues.

This chain connects TRBV27 to TRBJ1-1; 8 bases align to TRBD1. Germline loops: CDR1 MNHEY, CDR2 SMNVEV (reference sequence). This CDR3 has 14 residues. V lost 6 bases and J lost 5; bases outside the gene matches: 8. CDR3 residues: CASRWTGQGTEAFF. As DNA, the CDR3 is TGTGCCAGCAGATGGACAGGGCAAGGTACTGAAGCTTTCTTT.

V gene TRBV7-6 combines with J gene TRBJ2-7, with D tentatively TRBD1 (5 bases). The V end was cut by 2 bases, the J end by 1 base, with 9 bases between. The CDR3 is 14 amino acids. Germline V gene sequence: CDR1 SGHVS, CDR2 FNYEAQ. CDR3 in amino acids: CASSLQAGSYEQYF. The CDR3, as DNA: TGTGCCAGCAGCTTACAAGCAGGGTCCTACGAGCAGTACTTC. Together with reference TRBV7-6 and TRBJ2-7, the CDR3 gives the full variable domain: GAGVSQSPRYKVTKRGQDVALRCDPISGHVSLYWYRQALGQGPEFLTYFNYEAQQDKSGLPNDRFSAERPEGSISTLTIQRTEQRDSAMYRCASSLQAGSYEQYFGPGTRLTVT.

V is TRBV6-5 and J is TRBJ2-1; possibly TRBD2 for D (6 bases). CDR3 size: 13 residues. V shed 9 bases and J shed 6 bases, with 15 bases lying between them. Germline CDR1 MNHEY, CDR2 SVGAGI. In DNA form, the CDR3 reads TGTGCCAGTCGACTAGGGAAGTTCAATGAGCAGTTCTTC. Amino acids: CASRLGKFNEQFF.

This clonotype appeared once. The chain links TRBV7-6 to TRBJ1-1, with D hard to call. Germline CDR1 is SGHVS and CDR2 is FNYEAQ. Trimming took 0 bases from V and 3 from J, leaving 8 bases between them. This CDR3 spans 14 amino acids. The CDR3 DNA reads as TGTGCCAGCAGCTTAGCGCTAATGGACACTGAAGCTTTCTTT. This codes for CASSLALMDTEAFF. Complete variable domain (other parts from reference TRBV7-6 and TRBJ1-1): GAGVSQSPRYKVTKRGQDVALRCDPISGHVSLYWYRQALGQGPEFLTYFNYEAQQDKSGLPNDRFSAERPEGSISTLTIQRTEQRDSAMYRCASSLALMDTEAFFGQGTRLTVV.

This sequence joins TRBV20-1 and TRBJ2-5; 11 nucleotides align to TRBD2. The trim removed 4 bases at V and 2 bases at J, leaving 3 bases unmatched. CDR1 and CDR2 from the germline V gene are DFQATT and SNEGSKA (reference sequence). The CDR3 sequence is 14 residues long. This CDR3 reads CSATGTSGQETQYF. As DNA, the CDR3 is TGCAGTGCTACCGGGACTAGCGGTCAAGAGACCCAGTACTTC.

This chain links TRBV19 with TRBJ2-5; 12 bases line up with TRBD2. The CDR3 covers 15 residues. J gave up 4 bases and V 4 bases, and 4 bases lay outside the gene matches. Germline V gene sequence: CDR1 LNHDA, CDR2 SQIVND (reference sequence). In DNA form, the CDR3 reads TGTGCCAGTAGTACTAGCGGGGGGGCCGGAGAGACCCAGTACTTC. Amino acid sequence: CASSTSGGAGETQYF.

A single count supports this clonotype. The chain recombines TRBV7-2 with TRBJ2-5; tentative D call: TRBD1 (6 bases). Trimming removed 6 bases from V and 5 bases from J, with 13 bases in between. The length of the CDR3 is 13 residues. Per germline, CDR1 SGHTA and CDR2 FQGNSA. CDR3 sequence: CASRWGHGETQYF. CDR3 nucleotide sequence: TGTGCCAGCAGGTGGGGACACGGTGAGACCCAGTACTTC.

The V call is TRBV29-1, the J call TRBJ1-2; D is unresolved. With 6 bases removed from V and 4 bases from J, the gap between germline ends came to 15 bases. Germline CDR1 is SQVTM and CDR2 is ANQGSEA. The CDR3 runs 13 residues. The CDR3: CSVYRTDAYGYTF. CDR3 sequence (DNA): TGCAGCGTCTACCGGACGGACGCCTATGGCTACACCTTC.

The table lists this clonotype with a count of one. The chain uses TRBV23-1 and TRBJ1-5, with 8 bases identical to TRBD1. TRBV23-1 falls under the ORF class, with uncertain function. V lost 0 bases and J lost 6; bases outside the gene matches: 7. The CDR3 length is 16 residues. This chain's CDR3 is CASSQSTGGTGQPQHF. The CDR3 DNA follows: TGCGCCAGCAGTCAATCCACAGGGGGAACGGGTCAGCCCCAGCATTTT.

The V gene is TRBV29-1, the J gene TRBJ2-4; 9 bases align to TRBD2. The CDR3 has 13 residues. In germline, CDR1 is SQVTM, CDR2 ANQGSEA. Trimming cost V 2 bases and J 6 bases; bases outside gene matches: 2. CDR3 coding DNA: TGCAGCGTTGAACCGACTAGCGGAAACATTCAGTACTTC. Its protein is CSVEPTSGNIQYF.

The chain employs TRBV19 and TRBJ2-2, with D possibly matching TRBD2 (6 bases). With 5 bases removed from V and 3 bases from J, the gap between germline ends came to 7 bases. CDR1 LNHDA and CDR2 SQIVND come from the germline V gene (reference sequence). There are 13 residues in the CDR3. CDR3 in amino acids: CASSRGYTGELFF. The CDR3 DNA follows: TGTGCCAGTAGTCGGGGGTACACCGGGGAGCTGTTTTTT.

V usage is TRBV5-1 and J usage is TRBJ1-2, with unresolved D. CDR3 length: 16 residues. V lost 4 bases, J lost 3 bases, and 19 bases lay in between. CDR1 and CDR2 (germline): SGHRS, YFSETQ. CDR3 residues: CASSLEGGRRHYGYTF. For the CDR3, the DNA is TGCGCCAGCAGCCTGGAGGGAGGACGTCGGCACTATGGCTACACCTTC. The entire variable domain, with the rest obtained from reference TRBV5-1 and TRBJ1-2, is as follows: KAGVTQTPRYLIKTRGQQVTLSCSPISGHRSVSWYQQTPGQGLQFLFEYFSETQRNKGNFPGRFSGRQFSNSRSEMNVSTLELGDSALYLCASSLEGGRRHYGYTFGSGTRLTVV.

The V gene is TRBV7-9, the J gene TRBJ2-3; 9 nucleotides match TRBD1. Germline values: CDR1 SEHNR, CDR2 FQNEAQ (reference sequence). This CDR3 spans 14 amino acids. V lost 5 bases and J lost 6; bases outside the gene matches: 6. CDR3 loop: CASSHRQGDDTQYF. In DNA form, the CDR3 reads TGTGCCAGCAGCCATCGACAGGGGGACGATACGCAGTATTTT.

The chain recombines TRBV11-2 with TRBJ1-5, with unresolved D. Germline V gene lookup returns CDR1 SGHAT and CDR2 FQNNGV. The germline V and J ends were trimmed by 4 bases and 9 bases, with 13 bases remaining between them. The CDR3 is made up of 13 amino acids. Here the CDR3 DNA reads TGTGCCAGCAGCTCCGGACGGGCCGGGCCCCAGCATTTT. This codes for CASSSGRAGPQHF. Full variable domain (remainder filled in from reference TRBV11-2 and TRBJ1-5): EAGVAQSPRYKIIEKRQSVAFWCNPISGHATLYWYQQILGQGPKLLIQFQNNGVVDDSQLPKDRFSAERLKGVDSTLKIQPAKLEDSAVYLCASSSGRAGPQHFGDGTRLSIL.

The chain employs TRBV9 and TRBJ2-7, with TRBD2 identical over 7 bases. Unmatched junction bases numbered 7, after V lost 0 bases and J lost 7 bases. CDR1 and CDR2 from the germline V gene are SGDLS and YYNGEE. CDR3 length: 14 amino acids. CDR3 loop: CASSVAGGREEQYF. DNA for the CDR3: TGTGCCAGCAGCGTAGCTGGCGGGAGAGAGGAGCAGTACTTC.

This clonotype was observed once. The chain links TRBV9 to TRBJ1-2; 8 nucleotides agree with TRBD1. J lost 4 bases, V lost 0 bases, and 5 bases had no gene match. Germline assignment: CDR1 SGDLS and CDR2 YYNGEE. The CDR3 covers 15 residues. CDR3 DNA sequence: TGTGCCAGCAGCGTAGCTACAGGGGGGACCTATGGCTACACCTTC. This encodes CASSVATGGTYGYTF. Using reference TRBV9 and TRBJ1-2 for the parts outside the CDR3, the full variable domain is DSGVTQTPKHLITATGQRVTLRCSPRSGDLSVYWYQQSLDQGLQFLIQYYNGEERAKGNILERFSAQQFPDLHSELNLSSLELGDSALYFCASSVATGGTYGYTFGSGTRLTVV.

The CDR3 protein is CASRRAVDRVNEKLFF. CDR3 nucleotides: TGTGCCAGCAGACGGGCCGTGGACAGGGTTAATGAAAAACTGTTTTTT. V usage is TRBV27 and J usage is TRBJ1-4; 8 positions match TRBD1. V lost 6 bases and J lost 4; bases outside the gene matches: 10. The CDR3 is 16 amino acids. CDR1 and CDR2 from the germline V gene are MNHEY and SMNVEV (reference sequence).

The gene calls are TRBV19 and TRBJ2-5; no definite D call. In germline, CDR1 is LNHDA, CDR2 SQIVND (reference sequence). CDR3 length: 9 residues. V lost 8 bases to trimming and J lost 7 bases, with 5 bases between them. The CDR3 sequence is CASRRTQYF. CDR3 nucleotide sequence: TGTGCCAGTCGGCGGACCCAGTACTTC. The entire variable domain, with the rest obtained from reference TRBV19 and TRBJ2-5, is as follows: DGGITQSPKYLFRKEGQNVTLSCEQNLNHDAMYWYRQDPGQGLRLIYYSQIVNDFQKGDIAEGYSVSREKKESFPLTVTSAQKNPTAFYLCASRRTQYFGPGTRLLVL.

The gene calls are TRBV9 and TRBJ1-3, with 9 bases identical to TRBD1. V was pared by 4 bases and J by 3 bases, with 11 bases of the junction left unmatched. There are 17 residues in the CDR3. Germline values: CDR1 SGDLS, CDR2 YYNGEE. In DNA, the CDR3 is TGTGCCAGCAGCACCACGACAGGGGGATCCAGTGGAAACACCATATATTTT. The encoded protein is CASSTTTGGSSGNTIYF. Complete variable domain (other parts from reference TRBV9 and TRBJ1-3): DSGVTQTPKHLITATGQRVTLRCSPRSGDLSVYWYQQSLDQGLQFLIQYYNGEERAKGNILERFSAQQFPDLHSELNLSSLELGDSALYFCASSTTTGGSSGNTIYFGEGSWLTVV.

This sequence joins TRBV7-9 and TRBJ2-3; no definite D call. The germline V and J ends were trimmed by 5 bases and 2 bases, with 2 bases remaining between them. The germline gives CDR1 SEHNR, CDR2 FQNEAQ (reference sequence). The CDR3 covers 11 residues. CDR3 in amino acids: CASSTTDTQYF. CDR3 nucleotides: TGTGCCAGCAGCACCACAGATACGCAGTATTTT.

The chain couples TRBV12-3 or TRBV12-4 to TRBJ1-1; D is perhaps TRBD1 (6 bases). The CDR3 sequence is 16 residues long. V was pared by 2 bases and J by 5 bases, with 18 bases between. CDR3: CASSLLWGPRGTEAFF. The CDR3 bases are TGTGCCAGCAGTTTATTGTGGGGGCCTCGGGGGACTGAAGCTTTCTTT.

CDR3: CASSITSGGFNEQFF. CDR3 DNA sequence: TGTGCCAGTAGTATTACTAGCGGGGGGTTCAATGAGCAGTTCTTC. V usage is TRBV19 and J usage is TRBJ2-1; 12 nucleotides agree with TRBD2. Germline V gene sequence: CDR1 LNHDA, CDR2 SQIVND (reference sequence). This CDR3 is built from 15 residues. Unmatched junction bases numbered 3, after V lost 3 bases and J lost 6 bases.